The 24 T cell receptor beta chains listed next were all sequenced from one sample in a study of persistence of HIV-infected CD4 T cells. Sequencing used immunoSEQ version 4 in survey mode. Data came from immunoSEQ multiplex PCR; TCRdb stores just in-frame clones and leaves some out. The sample holds 50,000 to 65,000 clones, less than 85% seen once. Overlapping HIV-1 Gag 15-mer peptides at 0.95 to 1 ug per peptide per mL were used. CD40L/CD69 double-negative CD45RO-high memory CD4+ T cells were collected. Antigen specificity for these receptors is unknown. The specimen was CD4+ T cells sorted from PBMCs after approximately 20-hour stimulation, collected from a patient who received antiretroviral therapy. The receptors stem from an adult man with HIV who was CMV-seropositive.

The rearrangement uses TRBV9 and TRBJ1-1; 7 bases agree with TRBD1. V shed 6 bases, J shed 2 bases, and the junction held 4 bases outside the gene matches. The germline CDR1 and CDR2 sequences are SGDLS and YYNGEE. The CDR3 runs 13 residues. CDR3 bases: TGTGCCAGCAATCGACAGGGAAACACTGAAGCTTTCTTT. This translates into CASNRQGNTEAFF.

This chain connects TRBV2 to TRBJ2-3; possibly TRBD2 for D (6 bases). The CDR3 spans 15 residues. Germline V gene lookup returns CDR1 SNHLY and CDR2 FYNNEI. Trimming pared 4 bases from V and 5 bases from J, leaving 16 bases between. This CDR3 is CASSAGLLEGDTQYF. CDR3 coding DNA: TGTGCCAGCAGTGCGGGACTCCTGGAGGGAGATACGCAGTATTTT.

The chain employs TRBV5-8 and TRBJ1-2; D is ambiguous. V was cut by 7 bases and J by 5 bases, with 15 bases left in between. Germline V gene data show CDR1 as SGHTS and CDR2 as YDEGEE. The CDR3 loop spans 13 amino acids. As DNA, the CDR3 is TGTGCCAGCGCAAGAGGGAGCGGGTATGGCTACACCTTC. Protein product: CASARGSGYGYTF.

The chain uses TRBV18 and TRBJ1-2; tentative D call: TRBD1 (5 bases). Trimming left V 6 bases short and J 6 bases short, with 14 bases between. The CDR3 is 13 amino acids. Per the germline V gene, CDR1 is KGHSH and CDR2 is LQKENI. The CDR3 reads CASSRNEGDGYTF. The CDR3 region has the DNA TGTGCCAGCTCCCGGAATGAAGGGGATGGCTACACCTTC. Complete variable domain (other parts from reference TRBV18 and TRBJ1-2): NAGVMQNPRHLVRRRGQEARLRCSPMKGHSHVYWYRQLPEEGLKFMVYLQKENIIDESGMPKERFSAEFPKEGPSILRIQQVVRGDSAAYFCASSRNEGDGYTFGSGTRLTVV.

The CDR3 nucleotides are TGTGCCAGCTCTCCTGTGACAGGGGCCCGCTCGGTTTCCTACGAGCAGTACTTC. It specifies CASSPVTGARSVSYEQYF. The V gene is TRBV18, the J gene TRBJ2-7, with TRBD1 matching 8 bases. J lost 1 base, V lost 6 bases, and 17 bases had no gene match. The germline V gene encodes CDR1 KGHSH and CDR2 LQKENI. CDR3 size: 18 residues.

The J gene is TRBJ1-6, the V gene TRBV5-1; 9 bases map to TRBD1. Germline V gene data show CDR1 as SGHRS and CDR2 as YFSETQ. The V gene end was trimmed by 5 bases and the J gene end by 7 bases; junction bases not matched to a gene: 10. This CDR3 comprises 16 residues. CDR3 protein: CASRPIAQGANSPLHF. As DNA, the CDR3 is TGCGCCAGCAGGCCCATCGCACAGGGGGCAAATTCACCCCTCCACTTT.

This clone was seen a single time. CDR3 in amino acids: CASSSPGQGSDYGYTF. CDR3 DNA sequence: TGTGCCAGCAGTTCCCCAGGACAGGGATCAGACTATGGCTACACCTTC. The V call is TRBV28, the J call TRBJ1-2, with TRBD1 matching 8 bases. This CDR3 contains 16 residues. With V trimmed by 4 bases and J by 3 bases, 10 bases remained unmatched. Germline values: CDR1 MDHEN, CDR2 SYDVKM.

The J gene is TRBJ1-4, the V gene TRBV6-6; weak D call: TRBD1 (5 bases). The germline gives CDR1 MNHNY, CDR2 SVGAGI (reference sequence). The CDR3 has 15 residues. The V gene lost 4 bases and the J gene lost 0 bases, with 9 bases spanning the gap. CDR3 region: CASSSPRATNEKLFF. The CDR3 nucleotides are TGTGCCAGCAGTTCCCCCAGGGCAACTAATGAAAAACTGTTTTTT.

The chain couples TRBV7-3 to TRBJ1-1; D not certain. Germline CDR1 is SGHTA and CDR2 is FQGTGA. The CDR3 extends over 15 amino acids. The germline V and J ends were trimmed by 1 base and 1 base, with 10 bases remaining between them. The CDR3 here is CASSLMSGKNTEAFF. For the CDR3, the DNA is TGTGCCAGCAGCTTAATGTCCGGTAAGAACACTGAAGCTTTCTTT.

The chain combines TRBV19 with TRBJ1-2; the match to TRBD1 covers 9 bases. CDR3 size: 17 residues. The germline V gene encodes CDR1 LNHDA and CDR2 SQIVND (reference sequence). With 5 bases clipped from V and 4 bases from J, the junction kept 14 bases outside the gene matches. CDR3: CASSATRGTGSLYGYTF. CDR3 nucleotide sequence: TGTGCCAGTAGTGCCACTCGGGGGACAGGGTCCCTCTATGGCTACACCTTC. Combining the CDR3 with reference TRBV19 and TRBJ1-2 gives the whole variable domain DGGITQSPKYLFRKEGQNVTLSCEQNLNHDAMYWYRQDPGQGLRLIYYSQIVNDFQKGDIAEGYSVSREKKESFPLTVTSAQKNPTAFYLCASSATRGTGSLYGYTFGSGTRLTVV.

This clone was recorded a few times. The chain joins TRBV7-9 to TRBJ1-1; no clear D gene. Germline loops: CDR1 SEHNR, CDR2 FQNEAQ (reference sequence). The CDR3 has 14 residues. V gave up 5 bases and J gave up 4 bases, with 14 bases separating them. CDR3 in amino acids: CASSPPGPSTEAFF. In DNA, the CDR3 is TGTGCCAGCAGCCCCCCTGGGCCGAGCACTGAAGCTTTCTTT.

In DNA form, the CDR3 reads TGTGCCAGCAGCTCTAACACTGAAGCTTTCTTT. Its translation: CASSSNTEAFF. This chain joins TRBV14 and TRBJ1-1; D gene ambiguous. CDR3 size: 11 residues. V was cut by 5 bases and J by 2 bases, with 3 bases left in between. The V gene's germline CDR1 is SGHDN and CDR2 FVKESK. The full variable domain, its missing parts supplied by reference TRBV14 and TRBJ1-1, is EAGVTQFPSHSVIEKGQTVTLRCDPISGHDNLYWYRRVMGKEIKFLLHFVKESKQDESGMPNNRFLAERTGGTYSTLKVQPAELEDSGVYFCASSSNTEAFFGQGTRLTVV.

The genes are TRBV15 and TRBJ2-3; D gene uncertain. V was trimmed by 3 bases and J by 0 bases, leaving 16 bases between them. The germline gives CDR1 LNHNV, CDR2 YYDKDF (reference sequence). This CDR3 is 17 amino acids long. The chain's CDR3 is CATSRASSYLSTDTQYF. The CDR3 bases are TGTGCCACCAGCAGGGCCAGTTCATACCTTAGCACAGATACGCAGTATTTT.

The chain recombines TRBV12-3 or TRBV12-4 with TRBJ1-4; D is ambiguous. This CDR3 has 13 amino acids. The V gene lost 7 bases and the J gene lost 8 bases, with 14 bases spanning the gap. The CDR3 protein is CASTLVGREKLFF. Here the CDR3 DNA reads TGTGCCAGCACCCTAGTTGGGCGGGAAAAACTGTTTTTT.

V usage is TRBV5-1 and J usage is TRBJ1-1, with TRBD1 identical over 8 bases. Unmatched junction bases numbered 10, after V lost 1 base and J lost 5 bases. This CDR3 has 16 residues. The V gene's germline CDR1 is SGHRS and CDR2 YFSETQ. CDR3 residues: CASSLQQGVGGTEAFF. CDR3 nucleotide sequence: TGCGCCAGCAGCTTGCAACAGGGGGTGGGAGGAACTGAAGCTTTCTTT.

Note on this clone: The junction departs from germline at one end; a sequencing error may be responsible. The chain couples TRBV2 to TRBJ1-1, with TRBD1 matching over 7 bases. This CDR3 contains 14 residues. The germline CDR1 and CDR2 sequences are SNHLY and FYNNEI. Here the CDR3 reads CVSRGVQGRIEAFF. The CDR3 DNA follows: TGTGTCAGCAGAGGGGTACAGGGGAGGATCGAAGCTTTCTTT.

The V call is TRBV28, the J call TRBJ2-1; D gene unclear. In germline, CDR1 is MDHEN, CDR2 SYDVKM. The CDR3 runs 16 residues. V dropped 5 bases and J dropped 2 bases, with 16 bases sitting between them. CDR3 sequence: CASSPGDSRAYNEQFF. CDR3 DNA sequence: TGTGCCAGCAGTCCCGGAGACTCTCGGGCCTACAATGAGCAGTTCTTC. The complete variable domain, with remaining parts taken from reference TRBV28 and TRBJ2-1, reads DVKVTQSSRYLVKRTGEKVFLECVQDMDHENMFWYRQDPGLGLRLIYFSYDVKMKEKGDIPEGYSVSREKKERFSLILESASTNQTSMYLCASSPGDSRAYNEQFFGPGTRLTVL.

J is TRBJ1-1 and V is TRBV2; D unclear. The V and J ends lost 8 bases and 3 bases respectively, with 7 bases between them. This CDR3 is built from 11 residues. Germline V lookup: CDR1 SNHLY, CDR2 FYNNEI. For the CDR3, the DNA is TGTGCCAGCGCAGTAGACACTGAAGCTTTCTTT. Amino acids: CASAVDTEAFF.

The chain employs TRBV24-1 and TRBJ1-5; D uncertain. This CDR3 region has 15 residues. CDR1 KGHDR and CDR2 SFDVKD come from the germline V gene. Trimming removed 5 bases from V and 1 base from J, with 11 bases in between. CDR3 DNA sequence: TGTGCCACCAGTGCGGGATGGGGAAGCAATCAGCCCCAGCATTTT. Translating gives CATSAGWGSNQPQHF.

The CDR3 reads CASNSGTASYEQYF. As DNA, the CDR3 is TGTGCCAGCAATTCTGGGACGGCCTCCTACGAGCAGTACTTC. The chain couples TRBV28 to TRBJ2-7; D possibly matches TRBD1 or TRBD2 (5 bases each). V lost 7 bases and J lost 0, with 13 bases in between. This CDR3 comprises 14 residues. Germline CDR1 reads MDHEN; CDR2 reads SYDVKM.

This clone was observed a few times. The chain recombines TRBV2 with TRBJ1-4; D unclear. CDR3 length: 14 residues. Germline V lookup: CDR1 SNHLY, CDR2 FYNNEI. V shed 5 bases and J shed 4 bases, with 11 bases lying between them. The CDR3, as DNA: TGTGCCAGCAGTCTCGGAGGGATTAATGAAAAACTGTTTTTT. This encodes CASSLGGINEKLFF.

The V call is TRBV5-1, the J call TRBJ2-3, with TRBD2 matching over 9 bases. J gave up 1 base and V 1 base, and 7 bases lay outside the gene matches. Germline V gene sequence: CDR1 SGHRS, CDR2 YFSETQ. The length of the CDR3 is 17 residues. CDR3 sequence (DNA): TGCGCCAGCAGCTTGTTGGGCATAGCGGGGGGCACAGATACGCAGTATTTT. As protein: CASSLLGIAGGTDTQYF. Combining the CDR3 with reference TRBV5-1 and TRBJ2-3 gives the whole variable domain KAGVTQTPRYLIKTRGQQVTLSCSPISGHRSVSWYQQTPGQGLQFLFEYFSETQRNKGNFPGRFSGRQFSNSRSEMNVSTLELGDSALYLCASSLLGIAGGTDTQYFGPGTRLTVL.

The rearrangement links TRBV10-2 to TRBJ1-5; 8 nucleotides align to TRBD1. Trimming took 8 bases from V and 6 from J; bases not matched to a gene: 9. This CDR3 spans 14 amino acids. In germline, CDR1 is WSHSY, CDR2 SAAADI. CDR3 DNA sequence: TGCGCCAGCCTAGGACAGGGAGGGAGTCAGCCCCAGCATTTT. Amino acid sequence: CASLGQGGSQPQHF.

V and J are TRBV5-1 and TRBJ2-1; 10 nucleotides align to TRBD2. CDR1 and CDR2 from the germline V gene are SGHRS and YFSETQ. V shed 0 bases and J 6 bases; nucleotides not matched to a gene: 9. The CDR3 totals 17 residues. The chain's CDR3 is CASSLAGGSGGPNEQFF. The CDR3 bases are TGCGCCAGCAGCTTGGCCGGGGGTAGCGGGGGGCCCAATGAGCAGTTCTTC.